A single sample gave rise to the 8 T cell receptor beta chains below, sequenced in a study of cytomegalovirus exposure and HLA in healthy donors. Primers included in the PCR were 60 Vbeta and 13 Jbeta primers. This table comes from immunoSEQ multiplex PCR, and its TCRdb copy is limited to in-frame clones, with some not included. The table has about 130,000 clones, 81% seen once. Source material: PBMCs. All receptors come from a man between 18 and 29 years old in good health and CMV-seropositive.

This chain joins TRBV7-9 and TRBJ1-2, with 7 bases aligning to TRBD1. The trim removed 1 base at V and 4 bases at J, leaving 3 bases unmatched. Per the germline V gene, CDR1 is SEHNR and CDR2 is FQNEAQ (reference sequence). CDR3 length: 14 amino acids. The DNA of the CDR3 is TGTGCCAGCAGCTTAGGGGCAGGGGGCTATGGCTACACCTTC. This gives the protein CASSLGAGGYGYTF.

In this sample, this clone turned up a few times. The chain couples TRBV5-1 to TRBJ1-4; D is possibly TRBD1 (5 bases). CDR1 and CDR2 from the germline V gene are SGHRS and YFSETQ. This CDR3 is built from 15 residues. V lost 0 bases and J lost 8, with 14 bases in between. The CDR3 nucleotides read TGCGCCAGCAGCTTGGGTCCAGGGTTGGGAGAAAAACTGTTTTTT. As protein: CASSLGPGLGEKLFF. The whole variable domain, remainder taken from reference TRBV5-1 and TRBJ1-4, is KAGVTQTPRYLIKTRGQQVTLSCSPISGHRSVSWYQQTPGQGLQFLFEYFSETQRNKGNFPGRFSGRQFSNSRSEMNVSTLELGDSALYLCASSLGPGLGEKLFFGSGTQLSVL.

The chain joins TRBV5-8 to TRBJ2-7; TRBD1 aligns across 7 bases. The junction had 10 bases not matched to a gene; V was cut back by 4 bases and J by 3 bases. In germline, CDR1 is SGHTS, CDR2 YDEGEE. CDR3 length equals 15 residues. The DNA of the CDR3 is TGTGCCAGCAGCAAGGGACAGCTTGTTCACTACGAGCAGTACTTC. It encodes CASSKGQLVHYEQYF.

This clone was seen only a few times. J is TRBJ2-5 and V is TRBV5-1, with 10 bases that match TRBD2. CDR1 and CDR2 from the germline V gene are SGHRS and YFSETQ. The CDR3 has 16 residues. V trimming: 6 bases; J trimming: 5 bases; junction bases outside the gene matches: 13. The CDR3 region has the DNA TGCGCCAGCAAAGAAAAACAGGGAGCGGGAGGGGAGACCCAGTACTTC. Its translation: CASKEKQGAGGETQYF.

V is TRBV9 and J is TRBJ1-5; a weak D match, TRBD1 (5 bases). CDR3 length: 15 amino acids. Germline V gene lookup returns CDR1 SGDLS and CDR2 YYNGEE. Trimming took off 0 bases at V and 6 bases at J, with 13 bases between the two ends. Written as DNA, the CDR3 is TGTGCCAGCAGCGTAGGGGCGGGGCTGGGTCAGCCCCAGCATTTT. Protein: CASSVGAGLGQPQHF.

J is TRBJ2-3 and V is TRBV7-9; D is possibly TRBD1 (5 bases). This CDR3 is built from 13 residues. V lost 3 bases and J 7 bases, leaving 11 bases between the germline ends. CDR1 SEHNR and CDR2 FQNEAQ come from the germline V gene (reference sequence). CDR3 in amino acids: CASSLGRLNTQYF. CDR3 DNA: TGTGCCAGCAGCTTGGGGCGGTTAAATACGCAGTATTTT.

This rearrangement joins TRBV30 to TRBJ1-1; D gene unclear. The CDR3 consists of 14 residues. Germline CDR1 GTSNPN, CDR2 SVGIG (reference sequence). Between the trimmed V and J ends, which lost 2 bases and 5 bases, there was a span of 15 bases. CDR3: CAWSRNTGGTEAFF. DNA of the CDR3: TGTGCCTGGAGTCGGAACACCGGAGGGACTGAAGCTTTCTTT.

About this clone: At one end, the junction sequence differs from germline, possibly due to a read error. The CDR3 DNA follows: TGTTCCAGCAGCCTTCGGTCTGAAGCTTTCTTT. This gives the protein CSSSLRSEAFF. The chain has TRBV7-9 and TRBJ1-1; no firm D call. The CDR3 has 11 amino acids. CDR1 is SEHNR and CDR2 is FQNEAQ in the germline V gene (reference sequence).